Presented here are 27 T cell receptor beta chains from one specimen sequenced in a study of cytomegalovirus exposure and HLA in healthy donors. Clones were sequenced by immunoSEQ multiplex PCR, and TCRdb holds only the in-frame ones, with some missing. The profile shows fewer than 85,000 clones, less than 95% of them singletons. Sequenced: PBMCs. The receptors were sampled from a woman younger than 30 in good health and CMV-seronegative.

The rearrangement uses TRBV28 and TRBJ2-6; TRBD1 matches at 8 bases. CDR3 length: 16 residues. From germline, CDR1 is MDHEN and CDR2 SYDVKM. Trimming removed 10 bases from V and 4 bases from J; junction bases left unmatched: 12. DNA for the CDR3: TGTGCCACCGTGGACAGGGCGGCGGAGGGGGCCAACGTCCTGACTTTC. This codes for CATVDRAAEGANVLTF.

The V call is TRBV7-3, the J call TRBJ2-3; 14 nucleotides match TRBD2. CDR3 size: 15 residues. V gave up 10 bases and J gave up 6 bases; unmatched junction bases: 9. Per the germline V gene, CDR1 is SGHTA and CDR2 is FQGTGA. The CDR3 protein is CATRLAGGQADTQYF. The CDR3 region has the DNA TGTGCCACCCGACTAGCGGGGGGGCAGGCGGATACGCAGTATTTT.

Points on this clone: The same CDR3 also results from other DNA sequences found in this sample. The chain couples TRBV7-9 to TRBJ1-5; D might be TRBD1 (5 bases). This CDR3 comprises 15 residues. Trimming shortened V by 5 bases and J by 2 bases, and 13 bases separated the two germline ends. The germline V gene has CDR1 SEHNR and CDR2 FQNEAQ (reference sequence). The CDR3: CASSHDRVGNQPQHF. CDR3 bases: TGTGCCAGCAGCCACGACAGAGTAGGCAATCAGCCCCAGCATTTT.

The V and J genes are TRBV7-9 and TRBJ2-5; tentatively, D is TRBD2 (5 bases). The CDR3 runs to 16 residues. Germline CDR1 reads SEHNR; CDR2 reads FQNEAQ (reference sequence). The V gene lost 0 bases and the J gene lost 5 bases, with 16 bases spanning the gap. The CDR3 protein is CASSLALESVWETQYF. CDR3 nucleotide sequence: TGTGCCAGCAGCTTAGCACTAGAGTCAGTGTGGGAGACCCAGTACTTC.

CDR3 amino acids: CASSPFGTESNYGYTF. The CDR3 bases are TGTGCCAGCTCACCATTTGGGACAGAGAGTAACTATGGCTACACCTTC. The chain is built from TRBV18 and TRBJ1-2; 7 positions agree with TRBD1. Looked up from germline, CDR1 is KGHSH and CDR2 is LQKENI. V gave up 2 bases and J gave up 1 base; unmatched junction bases: 7. CDR3 length: 16 residues.

This clone occurred once. The chain employs TRBV27 and TRBJ1-1; TRBD1 matches at 7 bases. V gave up 5 bases and J gave up 10 bases; unmatched junction bases: 10. The CDR3 runs 13 residues. The germline V gene has CDR1 MNHEY and CDR2 SMNVEV (reference sequence). Written as DNA, the CDR3 is TGTGCCAGCAGTCCCCGGGACAGATTGTCAGCTTTCTTT. As protein: CASSPRDRLSAFF.

This clone was observed a few times. The V gene is TRBV15, the J gene TRBJ2-7, with D unresolved. V was trimmed by 0 bases and J by 7 bases, leaving 10 bases between them. The CDR3 is 13 amino acids. The germline V gene has CDR1 LNHNV and CDR2 YYDKDF (reference sequence). Here the CDR3 DNA reads TGTGCCACCAGCAGAGAGGGCCGGTCGGAGCAGTACTTC. It yields the protein CATSREGRSEQYF.

This chain uses TRBV19 with TRBJ1-3, with D unresolved. Trimming shortened V by 5 bases and J by 0 bases, and 11 bases separated the two germline ends. The V gene's germline CDR1 is LNHDA and CDR2 SQIVND (reference sequence). The CDR3 is made up of 15 amino acids. The CDR3 nucleotides read TGTGCCAGTAGTGCATACCTGAGCTCTGGAAACACCATATATTTT. Its protein product is CASSAYLSSGNTIYF.

J is TRBJ2-1 and V is TRBV5-5; 12 bases are shared with TRBD2. CDR3 size: 19 residues. J gave up 1 base and V 0 bases, and 8 bases lay outside the gene matches. The germline CDR1 and CDR2 sequences are SGHKS and YYEKEE (reference sequence). CDR3: CASSLGLAGGPWSYNEQFF. In DNA, the CDR3 is TGTGCCAGCAGCTTGGGTCTAGCGGGGGGGCCATGGTCCTACAATGAGCAGTTCTTC.

This chain links TRBV7-9 with TRBJ2-3; 8 nucleotides agree with TRBD1. The V gene's germline CDR1 is SEHNR and CDR2 FQNEAQ (reference sequence). The CDR3 loop spans 17 amino acids. V lost 1 base to trimming and J lost 3 bases; unmatched junction nucleotides: 9. CDR3 protein: CASSLGYVTGATDTQYF. The CDR3 DNA is TGTGCCAGCAGCTTAGGTTATGTGACAGGGGCTACAGATACGCAGTATTTT. Filled out from reference TRBV7-9 and TRBJ2-3, the complete variable domain reads DTGVSQNPRHKITKRGQNVTFRCDPISEHNRLYWYRQTLGQGPEFLTYFQNEAQLEKSRLLSDRFSAERPKGSFSTLEIQRTEQGDSAMYLCASSLGYVTGATDTQYFGPGTRLTVL.

The rearrangement links TRBV18 to TRBJ1-3; possible D gene TRBD1, 5 bases. The CDR3 has 15 residues. Trimming left V 2 bases short and J 2 bases short, with 10 bases between. Germline CDR1 KGHSH, CDR2 LQKENI. Written as DNA, the CDR3 is TGTGCCAGCTCACCAGTTGCAGGGCCTGGAAACACCATATATTTT. It codes for CASSPVAGPGNTIYF.

The CDR3 bases are TGCGCCATTAAAACAGCCAATCAGCCCCAGCATTTT. Its protein is CAIKTANQPQHF. The rearrangement uses TRBV10-1 and TRBJ1-5; no definite D call. The V gene lost 10 bases and the J gene lost 3 bases, with 10 bases spanning the gap. CDR1 and CDR2 from the germline V gene are WNHNN and SYGVQD (reference sequence). The CDR3 covers 12 residues.

V and J are TRBV7-2 and TRBJ1-2, with 8 bases matching TRBD1. Germline V CDR1 and CDR2: SGHTA, FQGNSA. The length of the CDR3 is 11 residues. J lost 6 bases, V lost 9 bases, and 3 bases had no gene match. The CDR3 DNA reads as TGTGCCAGTACAGGGGGGCATGGCTACACCTTC. It encodes CASTGGHGYTF.

The chain uses TRBV6-4 and TRBJ2-1, with 9 nucleotides matching TRBD1. The CDR3 is 15 amino acids. Losses at the gene ends were 4 bases for V and 6 bases for J; bases not matched to a gene: 7. In germline, CDR1 is MRHNA, CDR2 SNTAGT. CDR3 coding DNA: TGTGCCAGCAGTGGCGGGACAGGGAGTATCAATGAGCAGTTCTTC. Protein sequence: CASSGGTGSINEQFF.

The chain couples TRBV7-9 to TRBJ2-2, with 7 bases that match TRBD2. V gave up 10 bases and J gave up 1 base; unmatched junction bases: 12. The CDR3 runs to 16 residues. CDR1 is SEHNR and CDR2 is FQNEAQ in the germline V gene (reference sequence). The CDR3 nucleotides read TGTGCCACGCCTGGCTTGGTAGCGGGGAACACCGGGGAGCTGTTTTTT. Residues: CATPGLVAGNTGELFF.

This clone has more than one count but fewer than ten. The rearrangement links TRBV18 to TRBJ1-3; D gene unclear. Trimming stripped 3 bases from V and 6 bases from J, with 15 bases between. The germline CDR1 and CDR2 sequences are KGHSH and LQKENI. The CDR3 has 15 amino acids. CDR3 loop: CASSPQLDLVNTIYF. In DNA, the CDR3 is TGTGCCAGCTCACCCCAACTCGACTTGGTAAACACCATATATTTT.

The rearrangement uses TRBV28 and TRBJ2-2, with a possible D match to TRBD1 (5 bases). The germline gives CDR1 MDHEN, CDR2 SYDVKM. The V end was cut by 6 bases, the J end by 2 bases, with 16 bases between. CDR3 length: 16 amino acids. CDR3 DNA sequence: TGTGCCAGCAGCCATCCGCAGGGTGGCAACACCGGGGAGCTGTTTTTT. Translated: CASSHPQGGNTGELFF.

The rearrangement joins TRBV5-1 to TRBJ1-4, with D perhaps TRBD1 (6 bases). The CDR3 length is 14 residues. Between the trimmed V and J ends, which lost 2 bases and 6 bases, there was a span of 11 bases. Germline CDR1 SGHRS, CDR2 YFSETQ. The CDR3, as DNA: TGCGCCAGCAGCTTACAGGGTCCCGATGAAAAACTGTTTTTT. Residues: CASSLQGPDEKLFF.

The genes are TRBV7-8 and TRBJ2-7; 9 positions match TRBD2. The CDR3 runs 15 residues. V trimming: 5 bases; J trimming: 1 base; junction bases outside the gene matches: 6. Germline values: CDR1 SGHVS, CDR2 FQNEAQ. The CDR3 DNA reads as TGTGCCAGCAGCCCGGCTAGCGGGGCATCCTACGAGCAGTACTTC. Translated: CASSPASGASYEQYF.

The chain is built from TRBV2 and TRBJ2-1, with 9 bases lining up with TRBD1. Germline CDR1 reads SNHLY; CDR2 reads FYNNEI. The CDR3 covers 16 residues. V shed 7 bases, J shed 8 bases, and the junction held 15 bases outside the gene matches. CDR3 sequence reads: CASINIPGTGSDEQFF. CDR3 nucleotides: TGTGCCAGCATAAACATCCCCGGGACAGGGAGTGATGAGCAGTTCTTC. Together with reference TRBV2 and TRBJ2-1, the CDR3 gives the full variable domain: EPEVTQTPSHQVTQMGQEVILRCVPISNHLYFYWYRQILGQKVEFLVSFYNNEISEKSEIFDDQFSVERPDGSNFTLKIRSTKLEDSAMYFCASINIPGTGSDEQFFGPGTRLTVL.

V usage is TRBV4-2 and J usage is TRBJ2-3, with 9 positions matching TRBD2. The CDR3 length is 17 residues. Trimming cost V 3 bases and J 5 bases; bases outside gene matches: 12. Germline CDR1 reads LGHNA; CDR2 reads YNFKEQ. The CDR3: CASSQILGRGGRDTQYF. The DNA for the CDR3 is TGTGCCAGCAGCCAGATCCTTGGGCGGGGGGGCCGAGATACGCAGTATTTT.

This chain connects TRBV27 to TRBJ1-1, with unresolved D. Germline CDR1 and CDR2: MNHEY and SMNVEV (reference sequence). The CDR3 length is 13 residues. The V end was cut by 2 bases, the J end by 1 base, with 5 bases between. The DNA for the CDR3 is TGTGCCAGCAGTTTACGGGAGAACACTGAAGCTTTCTTT. This encodes CASSLRENTEAFF.

The genes are TRBV4-1 and TRBJ2-6; 7 bases match TRBD2. The CDR3 is made up of 18 amino acids. In germline, CDR1 is MGHRA, CDR2 YSYEKL. Trimming cost V 1 base and J 0 bases; bases outside gene matches: 6. This CDR3 is CASSQGLALLSGANVLTF. In DNA form, the CDR3 reads TGCGCCAGCAGCCAAGGACTAGCTCTTCTCTCTGGGGCCAACGTCCTGACTTTC.

This chain uses TRBV4-1 with TRBJ2-7; D possibly corresponds to TRBD2 (5 bases). This CDR3 comprises 14 residues. V shed 0 bases and J shed 2 bases, with 8 bases lying between them. CDR1 is MGHRA, CDR2 YSYEKL, per germline. The chain's CDR3 is CASSQEASPYEQYF. The CDR3 coding sequence is TGCGCCAGCAGCCAAGAGGCTAGCCCCTACGAGCAGTACTTC.

The CDR3 region is CATRSPGDRDRETQYF. DNA of the CDR3: TGTGCCACCCGATCGCCAGGGGATCGGGACCGGGAGACCCAGTACTTC. V is TRBV15 and J is TRBJ2-5; D perhaps matches TRBD1 (6 bases). Looked up from germline, CDR1 is LNHNV and CDR2 is YYDKDF (reference sequence). V was clipped by 8 bases and J by 5 bases, with 24 bases between them. The CDR3 length is 16 residues.

V and J are TRBV28 and TRBJ2-5, with 9 positions matching TRBD1. With 3 bases clipped from V and 4 bases from J, the junction kept 6 bases outside the gene matches. Germline CDR1 MDHEN, CDR2 SYDVKM. The CDR3 is 15 residues long. The CDR3 bases are TGTGCCAGCAGTTTCCGGGACAGGGAAAGAGAGACCCAGTACTTC. Encoded protein: CASSFRDRERETQYF.

This rearrangement joins TRBV9 to TRBJ1-4, with a tentative D call TRBD1 (6 bases). This CDR3 has 15 amino acids. Trimming cost V 4 bases and J 3 bases, with 13 bases left between them. CDR1 and CDR2 from the germline V gene are SGDLS and YYNGEE. The CDR3: CASSYGTYSNEKLFF. As DNA, the CDR3 is TGTGCCAGCAGCTACGGGACATACTCTAATGAAAAACTGTTTTTT.